This T cell receptor (beta chain) comes out of a study of blood T cell repertoires in COVID-19. For the study at large: Donors in the United States, Italy and Spain gave samples during acute or convalescent COVID-19. Sources were T cells, B-cell-depleted T cells, or PBMCs; the material itself was cDNA or gDNA.

Germline assignment: CDR1 GTSNPN and CDR2 SVGIG (reference sequence). This CDR3 comprises 16 residues. The V and J ends lost 3 bases and 0 bases respectively, with 17 bases between them. In the authors' workflow: Quantification of nucleated cells was approximated via reference gene primer amplification. Repertoires were generated with immunoSEQ multiplex PCR, while TCRdb's copy carries only in-frame clones and drops some. Clone size and the V and J calls come from that table; the DNA yielded D and trimming. The sample consists of a few hundred thousand clones, approximately 81% of them appearing once.

This TCR was recovered from a man aged 55 to 70 with acute or convalescent COVID-19. The sample taken for sequencing was peripheral blood. The chain links TRBV30 to TRBJ1-1, with a weak D call TRBD1 (5 bases). The CDR3 here is CAWSADRPTLNTEAFF. The CDR3 nucleotides read TGTGCCTGGAGCGCCGACAGACCTACCTTGAACACTGAAGCTTTCTTT.